Shown below are 9 T cell receptor beta chains from a single sample sequenced in a study of cytomegalovirus exposure and HLA in healthy donors. This table comes from immunoSEQ multiplex PCR, and its TCRdb copy is limited to in-frame clones, with some not included. The table shows roughly 90,000 clones, with 85% occurring only once. Input material: PBMCs. Source of these receptors: a man younger than 35 in good health and CMV-seropositive.

The chain uses TRBV4-2 and TRBJ2-5, with TRBD1 matching over 10 bases. Trimming cost V 4 bases and J 3 bases; bases outside gene matches: 20. Looked up from germline, CDR1 is LGHNA and CDR2 is YNFKEQ. This CDR3 has 20 amino acids. CDR3 loop: CASSPSRRDRGNGSEETQYF. The CDR3 DNA is TGTGCCAGCAGCCCATCTAGGAGGGACAGGGGAAACGGGTCCGAAGAGACCCAGTACTTC.

This rearrangement joins TRBV29-1 to TRBJ1-1; D call uncertain. The germline gives CDR1 SQVTM, CDR2 ANQGSEA. The CDR3 is made up of 14 amino acids. Trimming cost V 7 bases and J 6 bases, with 21 bases left between them. The CDR3 reads CSAHSPGGGAEAFF. CDR3 sequence (DNA): TGCAGCGCGCACTCTCCGGGAGGAGGCGCTGAAGCTTTCTTT.

This chain links TRBV5-1 with TRBJ2-2; 11 bases match TRBD2. There are 16 residues in the CDR3. The germline gives CDR1 SGHRS, CDR2 YFSETQ. With 0 bases clipped from V and 5 bases from J, the junction kept 3 bases outside the gene matches. The CDR3 spells CASSLVLAGVTGELFF. Written as DNA, the CDR3 is TGCGCCAGCAGCTTGGTACTAGCGGGAGTTACCGGGGAGCTGTTTTTT.

The chain recombines TRBV6-5 with TRBJ2-3, with 14 nucleotides matching TRBD2. CDR1 is MNHEY, CDR2 SVGAGI, per germline. Trimming removed 4 bases from V and 5 bases from J; junction bases left unmatched: 5. The CDR3 runs 16 residues. The CDR3 loop is CASSFGTSGGEDTQYF. The CDR3 DNA sequence: TGTGCCAGCAGTTTCGGGACTAGCGGGGGTGAAGATACGCAGTATTTT.

The chain links TRBV19 to TRBJ1-4, with TRBD1 as a possible D gene (6 bases). Trimming took off 7 bases at V and 12 bases at J, with 15 bases between the two ends. CDR1 and CDR2 (germline): LNHDA, SQIVND (reference sequence). CDR3 length: 12 residues. CDR3: CASNAQGRELFF. CDR3 bases: TGTGCCAGTAATGCCCAGGGGCGGGAACTGTTTTTT.

The rearrangement links TRBV28 to TRBJ2-5; the match to TRBD2 covers 11 bases. CDR1 and CDR2 from the germline V gene are MDHEN and SYDVKM. The CDR3 length is 14 residues. V was pared by 5 bases and J by 5 bases, with 4 bases of the junction left unmatched. CDR3 DNA: TGTGCCAGCAGTGTACTAGCGGGAGACGAGACCCAGTACTTC. It specifies CASSVLAGDETQYF.

The CDR3 region is CASSTDQETQYF. The CDR3 nucleotides are TGTGCCAGCTCAACGGACCAAGAGACCCAGTACTTC. The rearrangement uses TRBV2 and TRBJ2-5; D not certain. Between the trimmed V and J ends, which lost 8 bases and 0 bases, there was a span of 7 bases. CDR3 size: 12 residues. Germline V gene sequence: CDR1 SNHLY, CDR2 FYNNEI.

The rearrangement uses TRBV9 and TRBJ2-1; perhaps TRBD2 as D (6 bases). This CDR3 has 15 residues. Germline CDR1 SGDLS, CDR2 YYNGEE. Trimming removed 2 bases from V and 4 bases from J, with 13 bases in between. The CDR3 coding sequence is TGTGCCAGCAGCGTGGAGGGAATACCATACAATGAGCAGTTCTTC. Translation: CASSVEGIPYNEQFF. The full variable domain, in which reference TRBV9 and TRBJ2-1 provide the parts outside the CDR3, is DSGVTQTPKHLITATGQRVTLRCSPRSGDLSVYWYQQSLDQGLQFLIQYYNGEERAKGNILERFSAQQFPDLHSELNLSSLELGDSALYFCASSVEGIPYNEQFFGPGTRLTVL.

This rearrangement joins TRBV19 to TRBJ2-2; weak D call: TRBD2 (5 bases). V was pared by 7 bases and J by 1 base, with 7 bases between. Germline CDR1 reads LNHDA; CDR2 reads SQIVND (reference sequence). The CDR3 has 13 residues. As DNA, the CDR3 is TGTGCCAGTATAGGACTGAACACCGGGGAGCTGTTTTTT. Residues: CASIGLNTGELFF.